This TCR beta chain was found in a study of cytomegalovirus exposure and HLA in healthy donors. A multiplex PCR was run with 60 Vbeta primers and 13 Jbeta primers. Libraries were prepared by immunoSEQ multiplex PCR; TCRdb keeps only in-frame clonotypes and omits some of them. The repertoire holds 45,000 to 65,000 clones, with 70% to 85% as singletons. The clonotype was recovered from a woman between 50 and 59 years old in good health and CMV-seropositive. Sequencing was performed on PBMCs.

The CDR3 DNA is TGTGCCAGCAGCACGACTAGCGGGGCGGGGAGTCGGGGAGAGACCCAGTACTTC. It encodes CASSTTSGAGSRGETQYF. J is TRBJ2-5 and V is TRBV7-2, with 11 bases identical to TRBD2. The CDR3 sequence is 18 residues long. CDR1 and CDR2 from the germline V gene are SGHTA and FQGNSA. The V gene end was trimmed by 5 bases and the J gene end by 4 bases; junction bases not matched to a gene: 15.